These 3 T cell receptor beta chains share one sample of origin, sequenced in a study of control samples from healthy donors and cancer patients. This table comes from immunoSEQ multiplex PCR, and its TCRdb copy is limited to in-frame clones, with some not included. The data hold 80,000 to 100,000 clones, with about 90% observed a single time. The sequenced sample consisted of blood. Source of these receptors: a young man in good health.

The rearrangement links TRBV5-1 to TRBJ2-7, with D unresolved. Germline V gene lookup returns CDR1 SGHRS and CDR2 YFSETQ. This CDR3 region has 15 residues. Trimming removed 4 bases from V and 4 bases from J, with 18 bases in between. CDR3 protein: CASSGPSAMGYEQYF. The CDR3 nucleotides are TGCGCCAGCAGCGGGCCGTCGGCGATGGGTTACGAGCAGTACTTC.

This chain connects TRBV12-1 to TRBJ2-7; the D segment call TRBD2 is taken from the table without a DNA check. TRBV12-1 represents a pseudogene. The CDR3 consists of 15 residues. CDR3 protein: CASSLPGGAYYEQYF. The CDR3 nucleotides read TGTGCCAGCAGCCTCCCCGGGGGGGCCTACTACGAGCAGTACTTC.

This clone was seen a handful of times. V is TRBV3-1 (or the pseudogene TRBV3-2) and J is TRBJ1-5, with a tentative D call TRBD1 (5 bases). This CDR3 has 14 amino acids. With 4 bases removed from V and 3 bases from J, the gap between germline ends came to 10 bases. CDR1 is LGHDT and CDR2 is YNNKEL in the germline V gene (reference sequence). CDR3 loop: CASSPGRYNQPQHF. DNA of the CDR3: TGTGCCAGCAGCCCGGGACGGTACAATCAGCCCCAGCATTTT.